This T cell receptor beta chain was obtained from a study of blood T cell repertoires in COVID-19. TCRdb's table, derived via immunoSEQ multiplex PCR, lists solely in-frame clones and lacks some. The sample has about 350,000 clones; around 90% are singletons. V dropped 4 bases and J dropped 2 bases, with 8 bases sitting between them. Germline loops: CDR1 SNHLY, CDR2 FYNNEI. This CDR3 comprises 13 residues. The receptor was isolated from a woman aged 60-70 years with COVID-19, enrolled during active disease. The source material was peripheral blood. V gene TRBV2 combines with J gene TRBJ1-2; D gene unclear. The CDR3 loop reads CASSVEINYGYTF. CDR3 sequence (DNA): TGTGCCAGCAGTGTCGAGATAAACTATGGCTACACCTTC.